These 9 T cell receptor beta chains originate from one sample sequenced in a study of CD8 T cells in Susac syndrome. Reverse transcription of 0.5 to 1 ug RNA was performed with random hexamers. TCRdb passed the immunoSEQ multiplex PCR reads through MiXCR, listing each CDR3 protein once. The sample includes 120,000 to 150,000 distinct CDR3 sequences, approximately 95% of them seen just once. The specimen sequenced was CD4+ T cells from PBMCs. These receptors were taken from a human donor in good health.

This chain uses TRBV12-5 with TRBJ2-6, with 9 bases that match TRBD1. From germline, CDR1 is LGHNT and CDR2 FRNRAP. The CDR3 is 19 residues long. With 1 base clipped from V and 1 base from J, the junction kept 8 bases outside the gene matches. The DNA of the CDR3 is TGTGCTAGTGGTTTGGCCCCCGGGACAGGGATATCTGGGGCCAACGTCCTGACTTTC. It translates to CASGLAPGTGISGANVLTF.

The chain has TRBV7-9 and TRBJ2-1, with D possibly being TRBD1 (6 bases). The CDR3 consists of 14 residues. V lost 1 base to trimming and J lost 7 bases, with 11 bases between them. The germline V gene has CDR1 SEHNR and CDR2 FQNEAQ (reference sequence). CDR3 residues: CASSLGQAANEQFF. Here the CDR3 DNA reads TGTGCCAGCAGCTTAGGACAGGCTGCGAATGAGCAGTTCTTC.

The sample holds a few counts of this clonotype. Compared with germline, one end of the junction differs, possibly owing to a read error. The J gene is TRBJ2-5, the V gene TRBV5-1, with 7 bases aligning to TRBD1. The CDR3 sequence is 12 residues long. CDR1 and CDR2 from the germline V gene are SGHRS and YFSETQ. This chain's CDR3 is CASSLDRETQYF. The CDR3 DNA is TGTGCCAGCAGCTTGGACAGGGAGACCCAGTACTTC.

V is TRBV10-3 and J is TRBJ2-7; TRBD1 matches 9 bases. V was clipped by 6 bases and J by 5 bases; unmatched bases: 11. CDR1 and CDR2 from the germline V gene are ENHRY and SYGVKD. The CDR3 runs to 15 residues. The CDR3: CAIRPQGATNHEQYF. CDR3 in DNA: TGTGCCATCAGGCCACAGGGGGCAACGAATCACGAGCAGTACTTC.

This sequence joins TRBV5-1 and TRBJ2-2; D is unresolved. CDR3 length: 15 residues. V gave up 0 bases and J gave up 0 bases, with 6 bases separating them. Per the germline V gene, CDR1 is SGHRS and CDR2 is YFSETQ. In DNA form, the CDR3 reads TGCGCCAGCAGCTTGGACACGACGAACACCGGGGAGCTGTTTTTT. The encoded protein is CASSLDTTNTGELFF.

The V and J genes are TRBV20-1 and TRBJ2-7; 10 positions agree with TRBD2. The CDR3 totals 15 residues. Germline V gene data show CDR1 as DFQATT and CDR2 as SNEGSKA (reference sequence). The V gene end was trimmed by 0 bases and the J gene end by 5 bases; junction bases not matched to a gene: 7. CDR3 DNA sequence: TGCAGTGCTAGAGATGTCAGCGGGAGGGCCCACGAGCAGTACTTC. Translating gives CSARDVSGRAHEQYF.

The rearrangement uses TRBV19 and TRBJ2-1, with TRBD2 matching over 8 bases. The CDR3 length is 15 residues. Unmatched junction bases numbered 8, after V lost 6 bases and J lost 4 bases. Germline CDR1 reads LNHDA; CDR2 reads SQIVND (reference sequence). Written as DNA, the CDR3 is TGTGCCAGTAGCCTTACTAGCGGATTTTACAATGAGCAGTTCTTC. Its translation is CASSLTSGFYNEQFF. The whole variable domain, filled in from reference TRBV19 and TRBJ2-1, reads DGGITQSPKYLFRKEGQNVTLSCEQNLNHDAMYWYRQDPGQGLRLIYYSQIVNDFQKGDIAEGYSVSREKKESFPLTVTSAQKNPTAFYLCASSLTSGFYNEQFFGPGTRLTVL.

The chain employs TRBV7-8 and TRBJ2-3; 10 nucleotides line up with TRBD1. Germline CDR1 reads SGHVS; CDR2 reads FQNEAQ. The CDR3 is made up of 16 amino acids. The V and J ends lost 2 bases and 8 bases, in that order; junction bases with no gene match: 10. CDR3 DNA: TGTGCCAGCAGCTTACAAGGGACAGGGGTCGAACGTACGCAGTATTTT. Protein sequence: CASSLQGTGVERTQYF.

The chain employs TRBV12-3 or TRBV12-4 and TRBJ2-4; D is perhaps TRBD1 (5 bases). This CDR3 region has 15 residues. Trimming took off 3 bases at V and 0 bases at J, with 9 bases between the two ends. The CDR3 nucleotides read TGTGCCAGCAGTTTTGGACATGGAGCCAAAAACATTCAGTACTTC. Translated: CASSFGHGAKNIQYF.